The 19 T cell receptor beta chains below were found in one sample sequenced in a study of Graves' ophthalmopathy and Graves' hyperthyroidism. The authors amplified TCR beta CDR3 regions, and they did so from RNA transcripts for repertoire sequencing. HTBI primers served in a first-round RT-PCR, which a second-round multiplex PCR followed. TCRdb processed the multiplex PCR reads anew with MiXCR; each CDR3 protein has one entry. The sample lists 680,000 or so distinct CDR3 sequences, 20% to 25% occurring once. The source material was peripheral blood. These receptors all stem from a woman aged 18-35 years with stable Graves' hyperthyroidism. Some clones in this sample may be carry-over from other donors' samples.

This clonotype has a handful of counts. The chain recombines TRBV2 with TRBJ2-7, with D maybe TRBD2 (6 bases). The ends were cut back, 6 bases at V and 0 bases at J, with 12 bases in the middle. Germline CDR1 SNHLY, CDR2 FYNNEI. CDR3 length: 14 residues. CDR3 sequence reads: CASRGDGGSYEQYF. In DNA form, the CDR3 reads TGTGCCAGCAGGGGCGACGGGGGCTCCTACGAGCAGTACTTC.

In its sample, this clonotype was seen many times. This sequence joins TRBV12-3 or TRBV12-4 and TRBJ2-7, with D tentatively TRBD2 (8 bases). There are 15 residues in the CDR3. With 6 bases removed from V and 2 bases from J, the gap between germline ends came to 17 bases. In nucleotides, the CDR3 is TGTGCCAGCAGCCTCGGGAGGGACAGTCCCTACGAGCAGTACTTC. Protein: CASSLGRDSPYEQYF.

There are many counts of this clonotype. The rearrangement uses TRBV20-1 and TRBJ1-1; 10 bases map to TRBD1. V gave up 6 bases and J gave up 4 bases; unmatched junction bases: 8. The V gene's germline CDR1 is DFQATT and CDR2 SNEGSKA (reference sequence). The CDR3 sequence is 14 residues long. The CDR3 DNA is TGCAGTGCAGTCCCGGGACAGGGGTTCACTGAAGCTTTCTTT. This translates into CSAVPGQGFTEAFF.

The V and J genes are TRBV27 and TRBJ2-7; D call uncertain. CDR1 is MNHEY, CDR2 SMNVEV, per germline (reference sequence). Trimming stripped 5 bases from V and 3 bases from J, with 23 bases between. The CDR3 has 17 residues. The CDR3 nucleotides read TGTGCCAGCAGTCCGCATGTTGCAACGGTCGGTAACTACGAGCAGTACTTC. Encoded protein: CASSPHVATVGNYEQYF.

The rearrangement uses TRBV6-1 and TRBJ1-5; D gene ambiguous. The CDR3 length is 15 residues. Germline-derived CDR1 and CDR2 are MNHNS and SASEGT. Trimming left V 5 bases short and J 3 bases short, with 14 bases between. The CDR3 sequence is CASSLTGRPNQPQHF. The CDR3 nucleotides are TGTGCCAGCAGTCTAACGGGAAGGCCCAATCAGCCCCAGCATTTT.

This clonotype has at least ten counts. The CDR3 region is CASSLEGPTGGRRQYF. For the CDR3, the DNA is TGCGCCAGCAGCTTGGAAGGGCCGACAGGGGGAAGACGGCAGTACTTC. The chain has TRBV5-1 and TRBJ2-7; 9 bases fit TRBD1. Germline assignment: CDR1 SGHRS and CDR2 YFSETQ. V lost 0 bases to trimming and J lost 9 bases; unmatched junction nucleotides: 13. The CDR3 extends over 16 amino acids.

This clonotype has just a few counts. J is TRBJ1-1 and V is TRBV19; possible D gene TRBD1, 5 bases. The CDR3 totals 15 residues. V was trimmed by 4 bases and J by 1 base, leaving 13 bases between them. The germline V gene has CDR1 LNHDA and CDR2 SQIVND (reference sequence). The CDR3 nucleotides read TGTGCCAGTAGTACCCGGGACCTCCGGAACACTGAAGCTTTCTTT. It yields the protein CASSTRDLRNTEAFF. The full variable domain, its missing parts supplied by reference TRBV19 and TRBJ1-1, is DGGITQSPKYLFRKEGQNVTLSCEQNLNHDAMYWYRQDPGQGLRLIYYSQIVNDFQKGDIAEGYSVSREKKESFPLTVTSAQKNPTAFYLCASSTRDLRNTEAFFGQGTRLTVV.

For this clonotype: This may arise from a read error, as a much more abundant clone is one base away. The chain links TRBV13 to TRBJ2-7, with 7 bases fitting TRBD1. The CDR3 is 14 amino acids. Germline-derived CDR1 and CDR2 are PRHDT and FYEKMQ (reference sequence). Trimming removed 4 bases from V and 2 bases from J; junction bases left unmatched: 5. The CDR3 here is CASSWGQSPYEQYF. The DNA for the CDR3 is TGTGCCAGCAGCTGGGGACAGTCGCCCTACGAGCAGTACTTC. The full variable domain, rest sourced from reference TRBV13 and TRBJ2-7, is AAGVIQSPRHLIKEKRETATLKCYPIPRHDTVYWYQQGPGQDPQFLISFYEKMQSDKGSIPDRFSAQQFSDYHSELNMSSLELGDSALYFCASSWGQSPYEQYFGPGTRLTVT.

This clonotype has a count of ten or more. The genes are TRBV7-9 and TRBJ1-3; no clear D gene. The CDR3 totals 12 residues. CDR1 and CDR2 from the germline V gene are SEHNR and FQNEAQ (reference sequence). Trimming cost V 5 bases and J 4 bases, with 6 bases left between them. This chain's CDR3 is CASSLQGNTIYF. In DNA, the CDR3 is TGTGCCAGCAGCCTCCAAGGAAACACCATATATTTT.

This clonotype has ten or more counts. CDR3 region: CSATIPAIAGGGETQYF. CDR3 coding DNA: TGCAGTGCTACGATCCCCGCTATAGCGGGAGGGGGGGAGACCCAGTACTTC. The V and J genes are TRBV20-1 and TRBJ2-5; 11 nucleotides match TRBD2. The CDR3 consists of 17 residues. Germline V CDR1 and CDR2: DFQATT, SNEGSKA (reference sequence). V was clipped by 4 bases and J by 5 bases; unmatched bases: 15.

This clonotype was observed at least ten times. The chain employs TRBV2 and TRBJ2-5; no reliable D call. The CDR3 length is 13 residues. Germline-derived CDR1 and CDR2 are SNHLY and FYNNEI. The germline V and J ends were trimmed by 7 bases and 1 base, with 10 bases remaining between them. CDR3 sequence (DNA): TGTGCCAGCAAGGTTCAACCCCAAGAGACCCAGTACTTC. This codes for CASKVQPQETQYF.

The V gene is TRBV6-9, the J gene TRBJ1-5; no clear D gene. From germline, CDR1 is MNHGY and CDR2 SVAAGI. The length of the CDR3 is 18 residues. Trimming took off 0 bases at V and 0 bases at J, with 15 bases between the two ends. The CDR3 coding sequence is TGTGCCAGCAGTTATTCCCGATTGGCCGTCCGTAGCAATCAGCCCCAGCATTTT. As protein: CASSYSRLAVRSNQPQHF.

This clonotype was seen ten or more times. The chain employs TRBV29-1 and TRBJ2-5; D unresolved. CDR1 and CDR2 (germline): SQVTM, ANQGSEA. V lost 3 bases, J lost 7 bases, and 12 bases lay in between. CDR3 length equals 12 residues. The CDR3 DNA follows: TGCAGCGTTGAGTGGGGTTTGGGGACCCAGTACTTC. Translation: CSVEWGLGTQYF.

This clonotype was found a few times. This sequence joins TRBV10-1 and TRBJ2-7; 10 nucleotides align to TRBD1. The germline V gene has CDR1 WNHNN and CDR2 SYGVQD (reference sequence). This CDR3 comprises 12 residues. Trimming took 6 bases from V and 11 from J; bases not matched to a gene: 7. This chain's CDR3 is CASSRDRGRKYF. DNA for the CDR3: TGCGCCAGCAGCCGGGACAGGGGTCGGAAGTACTTC.

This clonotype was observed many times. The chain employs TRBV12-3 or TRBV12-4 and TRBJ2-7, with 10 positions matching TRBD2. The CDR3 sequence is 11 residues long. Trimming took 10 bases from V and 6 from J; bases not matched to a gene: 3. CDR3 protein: CATIAGGEQYF. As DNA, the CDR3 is TGTGCCACCATAGCGGGAGGCGAGCAGTACTTC.

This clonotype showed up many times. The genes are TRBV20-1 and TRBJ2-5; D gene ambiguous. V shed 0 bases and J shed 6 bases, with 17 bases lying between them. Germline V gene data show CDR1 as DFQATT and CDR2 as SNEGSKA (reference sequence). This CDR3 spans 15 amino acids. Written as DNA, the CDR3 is TGCAGTGCTAGAGATCAAGTAGGGATGAGTAAGACCCAGTACTTC. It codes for CSARDQVGMSKTQYF.

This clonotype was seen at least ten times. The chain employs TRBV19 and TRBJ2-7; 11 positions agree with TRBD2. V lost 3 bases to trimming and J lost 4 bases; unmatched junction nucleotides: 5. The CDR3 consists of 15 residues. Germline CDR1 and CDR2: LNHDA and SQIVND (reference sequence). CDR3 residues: CASSIVAGGMYEQYF. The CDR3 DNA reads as TGTGCCAGTAGTATTGTAGCGGGAGGGATGTACGAGCAGTACTTC. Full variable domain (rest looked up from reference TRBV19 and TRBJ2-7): DGGITQSPKYLFRKEGQNVTLSCEQNLNHDAMYWYRQDPGQGLRLIYYSQIVNDFQKGDIAEGYSVSREKKESFPLTVTSAQKNPTAFYLCASSIVAGGMYEQYFGPGTRLTVT.

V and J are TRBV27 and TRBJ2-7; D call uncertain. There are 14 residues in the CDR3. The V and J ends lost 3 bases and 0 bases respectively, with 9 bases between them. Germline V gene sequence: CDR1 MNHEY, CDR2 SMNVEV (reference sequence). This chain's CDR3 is CASSFGVHSYEQYF. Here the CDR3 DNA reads TGTGCCAGCAGTTTCGGTGTCCACTCCTACGAGCAGTACTTC.

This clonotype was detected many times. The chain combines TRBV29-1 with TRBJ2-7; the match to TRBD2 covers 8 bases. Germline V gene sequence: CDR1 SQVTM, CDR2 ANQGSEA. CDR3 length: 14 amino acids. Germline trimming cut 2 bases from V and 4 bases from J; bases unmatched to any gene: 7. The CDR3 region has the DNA TGCAGCGTTGAAAAAGCGGGAGATATATACGAGCAGTACTTC. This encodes CSVEKAGDIYEQYF.